These 13 T cell receptor beta chains were sequenced from one sample in a study of CD8 T cells in ankylosing spondylitis. MiXCR, applied by TCRdb to the 5' RACE reads, yields one record per CDR3 protein. The sample lists around 450,000 distinct CDR3 sequences; 25% to 30% were seen once. For these receptors, no antigen is known. Study-wide findings and caveats: It appeared that ankylosing spondylitis blood was characterized by a TCR beta motif of roughly 8 highly homologous variants.

Sequenced: blood, either unsorted or a sorted T cell fraction (not recorded which). Receptor source: a male donor with ankylosing spondylitis.

The chain couples TRBV20-1 to TRBJ2-1, with 8 bases matching TRBD2. J was trimmed by 2 bases and V by 7 bases; bases with no gene match: 4. Per the germline V gene, CDR1 is DFQATT and CDR2 is SNEGSKA (reference sequence). The CDR3 runs to 13 residues. The CDR3 sequence: CSVPGLAYNEQFF. Here the CDR3 DNA reads TGCAGTGTTCCGGGACTAGCCTACAATGAGCAGTTCTTC.

V usage is TRBV20-1 and J usage is TRBJ2-1; D is undetermined. This CDR3 contains 14 residues. Germline V gives CDR1 DFQATT, CDR2 SNEGSKA (reference sequence). V gave up 5 bases and J gave up 8 bases, with 19 bases separating them. CDR3 bases: TGCAGTGCTCGTCGCAGCTCGACCTTTGATGAGCAGTTCTTC. This gives the protein CSARRSSTFDEQFF.

The chain is built from TRBV20-1 and TRBJ2-7; D ambiguous. Germline V gives CDR1 DFQATT, CDR2 SNEGSKA (reference sequence). The CDR3 is made up of 14 amino acids. With 5 bases removed from V and 0 bases from J, the gap between germline ends came to 14 bases. CDR3 amino acids: CSAPEDGSSYEQYF. The CDR3 DNA reads TGCAGTGCTCCTGAGGACGGAAGCTCCTACGAGCAGTACTTC.

CDR3 in DNA: TGTGCCAGCAGCCCCAGGCGGGGGCTAGGTACCGGGGAGCTGTTTTTT. Protein: CASSPRRGLGTGELFF. The chain uses TRBV7-8 and TRBJ2-2; maybe TRBD2 (7 bases). The CDR3 extends over 16 amino acids. Germline lookup yields CDR1 SGHVS and CDR2 FQNEAQ. Trimming removed 5 bases from V and 5 bases from J, with 18 bases in between.

This clonotype was observed a handful of times. The genes are TRBV20-1 and TRBJ2-1; 9 bases fit TRBD2. Per the germline V gene, CDR1 is DFQATT and CDR2 is SNEGSKA (reference sequence). This CDR3 is 14 amino acids long. The CDR3 DNA reads TGCAGCGCGGGGGAGCGGGGGGCGCACGGGGAGCAGTTCTTC. Translated: CSAGERGAHGEQFF.

The count of this clonotype is one. V is TRBV24-1 and J is TRBJ2-2; TRBD2 agrees at 13 bases. The CDR3 runs to 15 residues. V was clipped by 12 bases and J by 4 bases; unmatched bases: 7. From germline, CDR1 is KGHDR and CDR2 SFDVKD. CDR3 in amino acids: CAPLTSGRPTGELFF. The CDR3 DNA reads TGTGCCCCCCTGACTAGCGGGAGGCCCACCGGGGAGCTGTTTTTT.

The rearrangement uses TRBV15 and TRBJ1-3, with D possibly being TRBD1 (5 bases). CDR1 and CDR2 from the germline V gene are LNHNV and YYDKDF (reference sequence). The V and J ends lost 0 bases and 2 bases respectively, with 8 bases between them. CDR3 length: 15 residues. CDR3 region: CATSRDRGAGNTIYF. For the CDR3, the DNA is TGTGCCACCAGCAGAGACCGGGGGGCTGGAAACACCATATATTTT.

The chain uses TRBV3-1 and TRBJ1-6, with D perhaps TRBD1 (6 bases). The CDR3 length is 14 residues. Per germline, CDR1 LGHDT and CDR2 YNNKEL (reference sequence). V was cut by 3 bases and J by 10 bases, with 13 bases left in between. CDR3 in DNA: TGTGCCAGCAGCCATTGGACAGCCGGCTCACCCCTCCACTTT. It is translated as CASSHWTAGSPLHF.

This clonotype was observed a handful of times. This chain uses TRBV10-1 with TRBJ2-2; no clear D gene. Between the trimmed V and J ends, which lost 4 bases and 0 bases, there was a span of 6 bases. The CDR3 covers 14 residues. From germline, CDR1 is WNHNN and CDR2 SYGVQD (reference sequence). DNA for the CDR3: TGCGCCAGCAGTGGGAACGCGAACACCGGGGAGCTGTTTTTT. It specifies CASSGNANTGELFF.

This clonotype was seen more than once but under ten times. This rearrangement joins TRBV2 to TRBJ2-1; 11 bases align to TRBD2. After removal of 6 bases from V and 7 bases from J, the junction contained 8 bases not matched to a gene. The CDR3 consists of 15 residues. The germline gives CDR1 SNHLY, CDR2 FYNNEI. For the CDR3, the DNA is TGTGCCAGCAGCTCACTAGCGGGAGCTTCGAATGAGCAGTTCTTC. The encoded protein is CASSSLAGASNEQFF.

This clonotype has only a few counts. The chain uses TRBV9 and TRBJ2-1; 8 nucleotides match TRBD2. V lost 1 base and J lost 7; bases outside the gene matches: 4. The CDR3 has 14 amino acids. Germline lookup yields CDR1 SGDLS and CDR2 YYNGEE. The CDR3 is CASSVTGGPNEQFF. CDR3 sequence (DNA): TGTGCCAGCAGCGTAACGGGAGGGCCTAATGAGCAGTTCTTC.

The chain uses TRBV27 and TRBJ2-1; D unclear. Looked up from germline, CDR1 is MNHEY and CDR2 is SMNVEV (reference sequence). The CDR3 runs to 12 residues. Trimming cost V 8 bases and J 6 bases, with 11 bases left between them. The CDR3 protein is CASGVSGNEQFF. In nucleotides, the CDR3 is TGTGCCAGCGGCGTCTCGGGCAATGAGCAGTTCTTC.

A few counts support this clonotype. The J gene is TRBJ1-1, the V gene TRBV14; D perhaps matches TRBD1 (5 bases). The CDR3 covers 14 residues. V lost 7 bases, J lost 4 bases, and 16 bases lay in between. Germline V gene data show CDR1 as SGHDN and CDR2 as FVKESK. For the CDR3, the DNA is TGTGCCAGCACCCGCGGCTGGCAGGGCACTGAAGCTTTCTTT. It specifies CASTRGWQGTEAFF.